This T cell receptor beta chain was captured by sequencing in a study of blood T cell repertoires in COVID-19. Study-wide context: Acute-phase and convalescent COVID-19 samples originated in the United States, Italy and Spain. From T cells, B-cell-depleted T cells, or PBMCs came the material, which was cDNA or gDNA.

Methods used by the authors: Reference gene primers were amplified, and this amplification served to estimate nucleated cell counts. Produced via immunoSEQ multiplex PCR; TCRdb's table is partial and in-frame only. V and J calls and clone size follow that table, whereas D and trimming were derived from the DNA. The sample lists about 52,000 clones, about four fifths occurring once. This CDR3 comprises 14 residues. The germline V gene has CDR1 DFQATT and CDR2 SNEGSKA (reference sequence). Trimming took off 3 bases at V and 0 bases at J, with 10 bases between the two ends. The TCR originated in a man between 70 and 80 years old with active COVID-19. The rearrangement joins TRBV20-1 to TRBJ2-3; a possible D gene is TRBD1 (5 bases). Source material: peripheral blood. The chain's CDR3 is CSASVGLSTDTQYF. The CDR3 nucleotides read TGCAGTGCTAGTGTGGGGCTTAGCACAGATACGCAGTATTTT.